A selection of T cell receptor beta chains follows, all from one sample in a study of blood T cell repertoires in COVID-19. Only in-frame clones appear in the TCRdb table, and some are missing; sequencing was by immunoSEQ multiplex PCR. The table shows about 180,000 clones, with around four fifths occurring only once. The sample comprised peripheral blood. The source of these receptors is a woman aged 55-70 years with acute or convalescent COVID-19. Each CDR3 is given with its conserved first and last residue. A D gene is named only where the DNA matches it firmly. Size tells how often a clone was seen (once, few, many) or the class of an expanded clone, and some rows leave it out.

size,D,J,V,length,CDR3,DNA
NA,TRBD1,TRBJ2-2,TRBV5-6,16,CASSLMGQGSTGELFF,TGTGCCAGCAGCTTGATGGGACAGGGGAGCACCGGGGAGCTGTTTTTT
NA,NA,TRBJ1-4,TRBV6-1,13,CASSERMGVKLFF,TGTGCCAGCAGTGAAAGGATGGGAGTAAAACTGTTTTTT
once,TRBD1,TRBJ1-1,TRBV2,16,CASSPVTGAWNTEAFF,TGTGCCAGCAGCCCCGTAACAGGGGCGTGGAACACTGAAGCTTTCTTT
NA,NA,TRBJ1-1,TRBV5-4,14,CASSSGGGATEAFF,TGTGCCAGCAGCTCCGGCGGGGGAGCAACTGAAGCTTTCTTT
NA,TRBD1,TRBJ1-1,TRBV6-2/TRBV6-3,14,CASSLQTGHTEAFF,TGTGCCAGCAGTCTTCAGACAGGGCACACTGAAGCTTTCTTT
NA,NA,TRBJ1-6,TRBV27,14,CASSLTGYNSPLHF,TGTGCCAGCAGTTTGACAGGATATAATTCACCCCTCCACTTT
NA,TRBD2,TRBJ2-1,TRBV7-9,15,CASSVSGGGYNEQFF,TGTGCCAGCAGCGTTAGCGGGGGAGGTTACAATGAGCAGTTCTTC
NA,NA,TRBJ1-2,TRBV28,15,CASSPPDRTNYGYTF,TGTGCCAGCAGTCCCCCCGACAGGACCAACTATGGCTACACCTTC
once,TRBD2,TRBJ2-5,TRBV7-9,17,CASSLQASGGHQETQYF,TGTGCCAGCAGCTTACAGGCTAGCGGGGGCCACCAAGAGACCCAGTACTTC
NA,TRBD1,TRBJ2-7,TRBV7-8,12,CASSRDRYEQYF,TGTGCCAGCAGCCGGGACAGATACGAGCAGTACTTC
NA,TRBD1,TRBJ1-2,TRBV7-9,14,CASSFGQGNYGYTF,TGTGCCAGCTCCTTCGGACAGGGAAACTATGGCTACACCTTC
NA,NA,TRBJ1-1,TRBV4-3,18,CASTSYFRGASGGTEAFF,TGCGCCAGCACTTCCTATTTTAGGGGTGCTAGCGGGGGCACTGAAGCTTTCTTT
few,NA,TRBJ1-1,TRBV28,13,CASTQVFHTEAFF,TGTGCCAGCACCCAGGTTTTCCACACTGAAGCTTTCTTT
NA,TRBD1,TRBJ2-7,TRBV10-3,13,CAISVQGANEQYF,TGTGCCATCAGTGTGCAGGGGGCAAACGAGCAGTACTTC
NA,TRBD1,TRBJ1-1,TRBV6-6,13,CASSLGQGQEAFF,TGTGCCAGCAGTTTAGGACAGGGTCAAGAAGCTTTCTTT
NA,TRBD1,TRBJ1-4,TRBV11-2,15,CASSFRTGRDEKLFF,TGTGCCAGCAGCTTTCGGACAGGGAGGGATGAAAAACTGTTTTTT
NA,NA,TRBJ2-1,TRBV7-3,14,CASSLGGNRGEQFF,TGTGCCAGCAGCTTAGGTGGGAATCGGGGTGAGCAGTTCTTC
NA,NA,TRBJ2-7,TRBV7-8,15,CASSFYAQGQGEQYF,TGTGCCAGCAGCTTCTACGCGCAGGGGCAGGGCGAGCAGTACTTC
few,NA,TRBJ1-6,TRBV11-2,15,CASSLVAPQDSPLHF,TGTGCCAGCAGCTTAGTGGCCCCACAGGATTCACCCCTCCACTTT
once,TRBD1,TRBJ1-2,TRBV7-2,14,CASSSMTGNYGYTF,TGTGCCAGCAGCTCCATGACAGGGAACTATGGCTACACCTTC
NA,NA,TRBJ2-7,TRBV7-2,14,CASSARHVSYEQYF,TGTGCCAGCAGCGCGAGACACGTCTCCTACGAGCAGTACTTC
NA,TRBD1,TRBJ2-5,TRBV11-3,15,CASSPGQGQQETQYF,TGTGCCAGCAGCCCGGGACAGGGGCAACAAGAGACCCAGTACTTC
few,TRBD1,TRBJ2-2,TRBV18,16,CASSPSRQGNTGELFF,TGTGCCAGCTCACCATCTAGACAGGGGAACACCGGGGAGCTGTTTTTT
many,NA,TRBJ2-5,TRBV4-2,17,CASSQDRYGGIQETQYF,TGTGCCAGCAGCCAAGATAGGTATGGGGGGATTCAAGAGACCCAGTACTTC
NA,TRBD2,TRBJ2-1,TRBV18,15,CASSPWTSGYNEQFF,TGTGCCAGCTCACCGTGGACTAGCGGGTACAATGAGCAGTTCTTC
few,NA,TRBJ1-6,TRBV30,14,CAWSVGTSHSPLHF,TGTGCCTGGAGTGTAGGGACATCCCATTCACCCCTCCACTTT
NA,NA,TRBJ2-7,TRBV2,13,CASSEGGTYEQYF,TGTGCCAGCAGTGAAGGCGGCACCTACGAGCAGTACTTC
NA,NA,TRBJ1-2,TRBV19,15,CASSSGAAGDYGYTF,TGTGCCAGTAGTTCCGGAGCGGCCGGGGACTATGGCTACACCTTC
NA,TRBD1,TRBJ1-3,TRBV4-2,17,CASSQEGQRLSGNTIYF,TGTGCCAGCAGCCAAGAGGGACAGAGGTTATCTGGAAACACCATATATTTT
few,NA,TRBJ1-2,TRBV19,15,CASSIVPGPNYGYTF,TGTGCCAGTAGTATAGTTCCAGGGCCTAACTATGGCTACACCTTC
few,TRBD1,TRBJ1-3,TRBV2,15,CASSGTGVGGNTIYF,TGTGCCAGCAGTGGGACAGGGGTTGGAGGAAACACCATATATTTT
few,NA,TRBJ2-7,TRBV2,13,CASNPVTTYEQYF,TGTGCCAGCAATCCAGTGACAACCTACGAGCAGTACTTC
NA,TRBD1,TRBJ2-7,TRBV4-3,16,CASSPVGTGVSYEQYF,TGCGCCAGCAGTCCGGTCGGGACAGGGGTTTCCTACGAGCAGTACTTC
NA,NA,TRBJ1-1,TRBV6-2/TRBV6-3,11,CASSRLGEAFF,TGTGCCAGCAGCAGACTGGGTGAAGCTTTCTTT
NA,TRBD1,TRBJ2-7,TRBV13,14,CASSLEQGAYEQYF,TGTGCCAGCAGCTTAGAACAGGGGGCCTACGAGCAGTACTTC
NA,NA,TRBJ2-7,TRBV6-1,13,CASSEAGRYEQYF,TGTGCCAGCAGTGAAGCAGGGAGGTACGAGCAGTACTTC
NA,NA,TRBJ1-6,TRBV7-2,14,CASSVSSYNSPLHF,TGTGCCAGCAGCGTGAGCTCCTATAATTCACCCCTCCACTTT
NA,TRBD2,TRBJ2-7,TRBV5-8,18,CASSSGAGTGTSGYEQYF,TGTGCCAGCAGCTCCGGGGCAGGGACCGGGACTAGCGGCTACGAGCAGTACTTC
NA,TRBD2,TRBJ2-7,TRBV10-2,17,CASSAGTSGGDTYEQYF,TGCGCCAGCAGTGCCGGGACTAGCGGGGGGGACACCTACGAGCAGTACTTC
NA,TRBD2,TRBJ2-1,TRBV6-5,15,CASRPTSGDYNEQFF,TGTGCCAGCAGGCCGACTAGCGGGGACTACAATGAGCAGTTCTTC